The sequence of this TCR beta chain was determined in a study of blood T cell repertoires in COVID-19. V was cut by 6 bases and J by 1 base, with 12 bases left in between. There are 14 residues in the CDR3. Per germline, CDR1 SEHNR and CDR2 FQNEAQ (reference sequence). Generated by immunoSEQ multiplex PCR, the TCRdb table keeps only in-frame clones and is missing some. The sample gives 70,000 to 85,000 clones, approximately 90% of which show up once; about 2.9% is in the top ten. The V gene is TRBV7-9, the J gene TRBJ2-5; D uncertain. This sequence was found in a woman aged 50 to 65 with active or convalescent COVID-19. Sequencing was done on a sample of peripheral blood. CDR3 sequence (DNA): TGTGCCAGCAGTCCGAGCGCGGTCCAAGAGACCCAGTACTTC. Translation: CASSPSAVQETQYF.